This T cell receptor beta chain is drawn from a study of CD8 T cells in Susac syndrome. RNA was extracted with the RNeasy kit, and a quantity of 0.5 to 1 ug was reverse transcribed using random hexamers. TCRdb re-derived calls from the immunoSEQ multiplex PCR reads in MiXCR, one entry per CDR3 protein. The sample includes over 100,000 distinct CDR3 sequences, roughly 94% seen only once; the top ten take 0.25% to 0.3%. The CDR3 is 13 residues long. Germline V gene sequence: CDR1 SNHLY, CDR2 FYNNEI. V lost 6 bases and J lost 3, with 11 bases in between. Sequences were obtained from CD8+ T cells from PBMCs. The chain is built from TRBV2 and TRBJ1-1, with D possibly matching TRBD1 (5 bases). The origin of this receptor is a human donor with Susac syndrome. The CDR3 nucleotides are TGTGCCAGCAGGCCCGGGACCGACACTGAAGCTTTCTTT. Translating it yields CASRPGTDTEAFF.